Listed below are T cell receptor beta chains from one sample, sequenced in a study of blood T cell repertoires in COVID-19. Sequenced by immunoSEQ multiplex PCR; TCRdb stores in-frame clones only, minus some. The table shows some 83,000 clones, with around 90% occurring only once. The specimen sequenced was peripheral blood. These receptors were obtained from a man over 45 with acute or convalescent COVID-19. CDR3s include the opening cysteine and the closing phenylalanine or tryptophan. A D gene is named only where the DNA matches it firmly. Clone size appears in some rows only: once, few, many, or a class for an expanded clone.

cdr3_aa: CASSDRGRRGEKLFF
cdr3_nt: TGTGCCAGCAGTGACAGGGGGCGACGCGGTGAAAAACTGTTTTTT
j_call: TRBJ1-4
d_call: TRBD1
v_call: TRBV6-6
clone_size: few

cdr3_aa: CASCLSGENTDTQYF
cdr3_nt: TGTGCCAGCTGCCTTAGCGGGGAGAACACAGATACGCAGTATTTT
j_call: TRBJ2-3
d_call: TRBD2
v_call: TRBV3-1/TRBV3-2
clone_size: .

cdr3_aa: CASSLLPGGYSYEQYF
cdr3_nt: TGTGCCAGCAGCTTACTTCCAGGGGGCTACTCCTACGAGCAGTACTTC
j_call: TRBJ2-7
d_call: TRBD1
v_call: TRBV11-3
clone_size: .

cdr3_aa: CASRHTSPGELFF
cdr3_nt: TGTGCCAGCAGACATACCTCCCCCGGGGAGCTGTTTTTT
j_call: TRBJ2-2
d_call: .
v_call: TRBV2
clone_size: .

cdr3_aa: CASSSGQGGNQPQHF
cdr3_nt: TGTGCCAGCAGTTCAGGACAGGGTGGCAATCAGCCCCAGCATTTT
j_call: TRBJ1-5
d_call: TRBD1
v_call: TRBV28
clone_size: .

cdr3_aa: CSVEDASGSTGELFF
cdr3_nt: TGCAGCGTTGAAGATGCGAGCGGGAGCACCGGGGAGCTGTTTTTT
j_call: TRBJ2-2
d_call: TRBD2
v_call: TRBV29-1
clone_size: .

cdr3_aa: CASSPGGYEQYF
cdr3_nt: TGTGCCAGCAGCCCGGGGGGATACGAGCAGTACTTC
j_call: TRBJ2-7
d_call: TRBD2
v_call: TRBV11-1
clone_size: .

cdr3_aa: CASSRDRVEYGYTF
cdr3_nt: TGTGCCAGCAGCCGTGACAGGGTTGAGTATGGCTACACCTTC
j_call: TRBJ1-2
d_call: TRBD1
v_call: TRBV7-2
clone_size: .

cdr3_aa: CASRELAGGLYNEQFF
cdr3_nt: TGTGCCAGCAGGGAACTAGCGGGAGGACTCTACAATGAGCAGTTCTTC
j_call: TRBJ2-1
d_call: TRBD2
v_call: TRBV2
clone_size: .

cdr3_aa: CASSIRLTNEKLFF
cdr3_nt: TGTGCCAGCAGTATCAGACTAACTAATGAAAAACTGTTTTTT
j_call: TRBJ1-4
d_call: .
v_call: TRBV2
clone_size: .

cdr3_aa: CASSLIRGNSPLHF
cdr3_nt: TGTGCCAGCAGTTTAATACGGGGAAATTCACCCCTCCACTTT
j_call: TRBJ1-6
d_call: .
v_call: TRBV27
clone_size: .

cdr3_aa: CASSDRGGVPYGYTF
cdr3_nt: TGTGCCAGCAGTGACAGGGGAGGGGTCCCTTATGGCTACACCTTC
j_call: TRBJ1-2
d_call: .
v_call: TRBV6-1
clone_size: .

cdr3_aa: CASSAGLAGELFF
cdr3_nt: TGTGCCAGCAGCGCCGGACTAGCCGGGGAGCTGTTTTTT
j_call: TRBJ2-2
d_call: TRBD2
v_call: TRBV7-8
clone_size: .

cdr3_aa: CASSQGIGQGARNEQFF
cdr3_nt: TGCGCCAGCAGCCAAGGCATCGGACAGGGGGCTCGGAATGAGCAGTTCTTC
j_call: TRBJ2-1
d_call: TRBD1
v_call: TRBV4-1
clone_size: .

cdr3_aa: CASSFDRTQGVAQHF
cdr3_nt: TGTGCCAGCAGCTTCGACAGGACCCAAGGGGTGGCCCAGCATTTT
j_call: TRBJ1-5
d_call: .
v_call: TRBV2
clone_size: .

cdr3_aa: CASRLTGVDTQYF
cdr3_nt: TGTGCCAGCAGGCTCACGGGGGTAGATACGCAGTATTTT
j_call: TRBJ2-3
d_call: .
v_call: TRBV6-5
clone_size: few

cdr3_aa: CAWRRRGGARGYTF
cdr3_nt: TGTGCCTGGAGACGGAGAGGGGGGGCAAGGGGCTACACCTTC
j_call: TRBJ1-2
d_call: .
v_call: TRBV30
clone_size: .